This T cell receptor (beta chain) was found in a study of blood T cell repertoires in COVID-19. The CDR3 spans 22 residues. Trimming took off 9 bases at V and 3 bases at J, with 36 bases between the two ends. The germline V gene encodes CDR1 LGHDT and CDR2 YNNKEL (reference sequence). Residents of approximately 25 US areas, aged roughly 18 to 89 years, made up the participants. Membership in each cohort depended on participant-reported clinical history. Assay: immunoSEQ multiplex PCR; the TCRdb copy retains only in-frame clones and omits some. The profile shows 140,000 to 150,000 clones, roughly 90% of them singletons.

The TCR was taken from a man aged 50-60 years who had recovered from COVID-19. V is TRBV3-1 (or the pseudogene TRBV3-2) and J is TRBJ2-6, with a tentative D call TRBD1 (6 bases). The sequencing sample was made of PBMCs or T cells enriched from blood (not recorded which). CDR3 in DNA: TGTGCCAGTCCAGCCCCACCTACCACCGGCAGGGGCCTTCTCTGTGGGGCCAACGTCCTGACTTTC. It codes for CASPAPPTTGRGLLCGANVLTF.